The clone carrying this T cell receptor beta chain was counted at least ten times. Antigen unknown. TCRdb reprocessed the 5' RACE reads with MiXCR, giving one entry per CDR3 protein. This table holds 530,000 or so distinct CDR3 sequences, roughly 17% found once. The entry originates in a study of T-cell memory formation after mild COVID-19. Study context: Clusters of TCRs were largely donor specific. Notes on the study in general: A second wave of clones peaked on day 37, and their SARS-CoV-2 specificity went unconfirmed. CM and EM subsets held most contracting CD4+ clones; EMRA held CD8+ ones. Pre-infection memory contained some responding clones, which suggested that cross-reactive memory had joined.

The receptor was derived from an adult woman who had mild COVID-19 (a few samples of this study predate the infection). Cell type and time point are not known. Sequencing input: PBMCs or a T cell subset sorted from them (not recorded which).

The CDR3 reads CASSLDRGNYGYTF. The CDR3 DNA follows: TGTGCCAGCAGCTTGGACAGGGGTAACTATGGCTACACCTTC. The rearrangement joins TRBV7-8 to TRBJ1-2, with TRBD1 identical over 9 bases. CDR3 length equals 14 residues. Trimming cost V 3 bases and J 1 base; bases outside gene matches: 0. In germline, CDR1 is SGHVS, CDR2 FQNEAQ.